What follows describes a single T cell receptor beta chain. The sample originates from a study of blood T cell repertoires in COVID-19. Whole-study context: Sites across the United States, Italy and Spain contributed samples from acute and convalescent COVID-19. Sample material is recorded as cDNA or gDNA derived from T cells, B-cell-depleted T cells, or PBMCs.

As originally analysed: Estimated nucleated cell counts came from reference gene primer amplification. TCRdb's table, derived via immunoSEQ multiplex PCR, lists solely in-frame clones and lacks some. V, J and clone size are taken as reported in that table, and D and trimming were inferred from the DNA itself. The sample lists some 60,000 clones; approximately 91% were seen once. The sequenced material came from peripheral blood. This sequence was found in a human donor in a cohort sampled during active COVID-19.

The CDR3 region is CASCNLGGQGAYEQYF. The CDR3 nucleotides are TGTGCCAGCTGTAACCTGGGAGGGCAGGGGGCTTACGAGCAGTACTTC. The chain couples TRBV28 to TRBJ2-7, with D possibly TRBD1 on 8 matching bases. Germline assignment: CDR1 MDHEN and CDR2 SYDVKM. Trimming shortened V by 8 bases and J by 4 bases, and 24 bases separated the two germline ends. The CDR3 length is 16 residues.